This TCR beta chain appears in the sequencing data of a study of T-cell reconstitution after alpha-beta-depleted transplantation in children. This clonotype has at least ten counts. The TCRbeta library incorporated unique molecular identifiers. TCRdb independently ran MiXCR on the PCR reads; one entry per CDR3 protein. Of hundreds of thousands of distinct CDR3 sequences in the sample, 12% were seen once. This CDR3 spans 14 amino acids. J gave up 4 bases and V 7 bases, and 8 bases lay outside the gene matches. Germline assignment: CDR1 MRHNA and CDR2 SNTAGT. The sequence came from a human donor who donated a stem cell graft to a child with acute lymphoblastic leukemia. The sample here was PBMCs from the stem cell graft donor, taken from the stem cell graft. This chain uses TRBV6-4 with TRBJ1-1; TRBD1 matches 8 bases. CDR3 sequence reads: CASKSDRAVTEAFF. The CDR3 DNA sequence: TGTGCCAGCAAGTCGGACAGGGCGGTCACTGAAGCTTTCTTT.